This TCR beta chain was sequenced for a study of shared clonotypes between healthy human individuals. The wider study: Per donor, three plates held CD4 naive cells, three held CD4 memory, two held CD8 naive and one held CD8 memory. Study-wide results and limits: Generation of non-shared clonotypes was less probable than generation of clonotypes shared by all four donors. The donor pool, a small one, limited the genetic and exposure-history diversity represented.

On this clone: Its antigen is not known.

Profiled with immunoSEQ multiplex PCR; TCRdb holds only in-frame clones, not every one. The top ten hold around 0.35% of the sample, which has about 2.3 million clones, around 90% seen once. This CDR3 is 15 amino acids long. Trimming took 0 bases from V and 0 from J, leaving 9 bases between them. CDR1 SGDLS and CDR2 YYNGEE come from the germline V gene. The chain employs TRBV9 and TRBJ1-2, with D unclear. Material: naive CD4+ T cells from PBMCs. Subset specified: CD45RA+ positively selected. The sequence came from a young man in good health. Some clones in this sample may be carry-over from other donors' samples. CDR3 coding DNA: TGTGCCAGCAGCGTAGCCCCTGGATCTAACTATGGCTACACCTTC. Residues: CASSVAPGSNYGYTF.